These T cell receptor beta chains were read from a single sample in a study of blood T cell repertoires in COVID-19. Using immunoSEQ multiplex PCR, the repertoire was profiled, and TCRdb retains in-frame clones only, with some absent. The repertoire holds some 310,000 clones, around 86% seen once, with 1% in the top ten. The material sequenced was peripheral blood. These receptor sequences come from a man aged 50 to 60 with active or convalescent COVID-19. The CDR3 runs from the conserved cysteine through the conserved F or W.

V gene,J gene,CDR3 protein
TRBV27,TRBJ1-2,CASSLSSLVANYGYTF
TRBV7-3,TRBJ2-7,CASSVQTGVEQYF
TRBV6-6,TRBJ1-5,CASSMDSGSNQPQHF
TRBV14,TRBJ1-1,CASSQDWRGRTEAFF
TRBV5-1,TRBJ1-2,CASSPGQVNYGYTF
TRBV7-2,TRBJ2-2,CASSLVQGYTGELFF
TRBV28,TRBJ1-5,CASTSDRAHQPQHF
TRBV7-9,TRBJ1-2,CASSAPDRVAYGYTF
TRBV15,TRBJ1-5,CATSRGGAGPGGNQPQHF
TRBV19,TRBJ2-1,CASSPLAGGRNEQFF
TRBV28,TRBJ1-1,CASSVGTGLEAFF
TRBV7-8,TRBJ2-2,CASSRGLAAGELFF
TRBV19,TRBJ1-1,CASSIGYDTEAFF
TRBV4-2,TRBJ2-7,CASSQEWDGRDYEQYF
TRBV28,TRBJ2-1,CASSLLVYGSDEQFF
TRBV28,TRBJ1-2,CASSRAGGKNYGYTF
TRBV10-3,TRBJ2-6,CATNAGAGANVLTF
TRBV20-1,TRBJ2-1,CSARLVNEQFF
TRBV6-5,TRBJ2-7,CASSYTPFIRSYEQYF
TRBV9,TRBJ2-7,CASSPGGQGAVQYF
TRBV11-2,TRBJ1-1,CASSLGVRRTEAFF
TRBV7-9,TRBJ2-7,CASSLGQGFVEQYF
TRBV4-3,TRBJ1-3,CASSHNRVGMGNTIYF
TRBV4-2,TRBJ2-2,CASSQELVYHELFF